These 11 T cell receptor beta chains were sequenced from one sample in a study of cytomegalovirus exposure and HLA in healthy donors (dated by TCRdb to the late 2010s). Receptor amplification or capture employed the immunoSEQ multiplex PCR assay. The multiplex PCR relied on a mix of 60 forward primers for TCR Vbeta segments and 13 reverse primers for TCR Jbeta segments. TCRdb provides this immuneACCESS table in a form limited to in-frame rearrangements. Some clones are lacking; in checked studies, under half of them reflect an unresolved V gene, and why the rest are absent is not known. The table for this sample lists about 93,000 clones; about 66% of them were counted only once. About 6.3% of the sample is taken by the ten largest. The sequencing input was PBMCs. These receptors came from a boy between 10 and 17 years old in good health and CMV-seropositive.

The V and J genes are TRBV30 and TRBJ2-7; TRBD2 matches at 7 bases. The junction had 7 bases not matched to a gene; V was cut back by 2 bases and J by 0 bases. This CDR3 comprises 15 residues. The germline V gene has CDR1 GTSNPN and CDR2 SVGIG (reference sequence). CDR3: CAWSSSRGSSYEQYF. DNA for the CDR3: TGTGCCTGGAGTTCTAGTCGCGGGAGCTCCTACGAGCAGTACTTC.

This clone was detected only a few times. The chain joins TRBV18 to TRBJ2-7, with 7 bases identical to TRBD1. The CDR3 is 14 residues long. V lost 2 bases to trimming and J lost 2 bases; unmatched junction nucleotides: 3. Per the germline V gene, CDR1 is KGHSH and CDR2 is LQKENI. CDR3 residues: CASSPTTGPYEQYF. The CDR3 coding sequence is TGTGCCAGCTCACCAACGACAGGGCCCTACGAGCAGTACTTC.

The chain carries TRBV5-4 and TRBJ1-1, with D maybe TRBD1 (5 bases). Trimming took 3 bases from V and 0 from J, leaving 9 bases between them. CDR1 and CDR2 (germline): SGHNT, YYREEE (reference sequence). This CDR3 is built from 14 residues. The CDR3 spells CASSWGLMNTEAFF. Written as DNA, the CDR3 is TGTGCCAGCAGCTGGGGACTTATGAACACTGAAGCTTTCTTT.

The chain has TRBV7-9 and TRBJ1-3; possible D gene TRBD1, 6 bases. CDR3 size: 14 residues. With 1 base removed from V and 12 bases from J, the gap between germline ends came to 16 bases. Germline V CDR1 and CDR2: SEHNR, FQNEAQ (reference sequence). The CDR3 spells CASSLEGGGYGIYF. The CDR3 nucleotides read TGTGCCAGCAGCTTAGAAGGGGGGGGCTACGGCATATATTTT. Looking up the rest from reference TRBV7-9 and TRBJ1-3 gives the full variable domain: DTGVSQNPRHKITKRGQNVTFRCDPISEHNRLYWYRQTLGQGPEFLTYFQNEAQLEKSRLLSDRFSAERPKGSFSTLEIQRTEQGDSAMYLCASSLEGGGYGIYFGEGSWLTVV.

V is TRBV7-6 and J is TRBJ2-1, with 8 bases aligning to TRBD2. Germline values: CDR1 SGHVS, CDR2 FNYEAQ. The CDR3 is 16 amino acids. V shed 5 bases, J shed 0 bases, and the junction held 6 bases outside the gene matches. CDR3 sequence reads: CASSPLSGSSYNEQFF. CDR3 nucleotide sequence: TGTGCCAGCAGCCCACTCAGCGGGAGCTCCTACAATGAGCAGTTCTTC. The complete variable domain, with remaining parts taken from reference TRBV7-6 and TRBJ2-1, reads GAGVSQSPRYKVTKRGQDVALRCDPISGHVSLYWYRQALGQGPEFLTYFNYEAQQDKSGLPNDRFSAERPEGSISTLTIQRTEQRDSAMYRCASSPLSGSSYNEQFFGPGTRLTVL.

The chain carries TRBV6-4 and TRBJ2-1, with D hard to call. Germline V CDR1 and CDR2: MRHNA, SNTAGT. The CDR3 consists of 13 residues. Trimming took off 2 bases at V and 1 base at J, with 3 bases between the two ends. CDR3 sequence (DNA): TGTGCCAGCAGTGACACTTCCTACAATGAGCAGTTCTTC. Translation gives CASSDTSYNEQFF.

This chain links TRBV29-1 with TRBJ1-5; 7 bases fit TRBD1. Germline V lookup: CDR1 SQVTM, CDR2 ANQGSEA. The CDR3 sequence is 15 residues long. The ends lost 4 bases at V and 0 bases at J; junction bases unmatched: 6. This CDR3 reads CSVAADRSSNQPQHF. CDR3 DNA sequence: TGCAGCGTTGCGGCGGACAGGTCTAGCAATCAGCCCCAGCATTTT. Looking up the rest from reference TRBV29-1 and TRBJ1-5 gives the full variable domain: SAVISQKPSRDICQRGTSLTIQCQVDSQVTMMFWYRQQPGQSLTLIATANQGSEATYESGFVIDKFPISRPNLTFSTLTVSNMSPEDSSIYLCSVAADRSSNQPQHFGDGTRLSIL.

The chain is built from TRBV27 and TRBJ2-3; 13 bases agree with TRBD2. The CDR3 contains 18 residues. The ends lost 4 bases at V and 4 bases at J; junction bases unmatched: 11. Germline V lookup: CDR1 MNHEY, CDR2 SMNVEV (reference sequence). CDR3 in amino acids: CASSSRIRTSGSADTQYF. CDR3 coding DNA: TGTGCCAGCAGTTCCAGGATTCGGACTAGCGGGAGCGCAGATACGCAGTATTTT.

The CDR3 spells CAWSQGGWQGRQPQHF. CDR3 DNA sequence: TGTGCCTGGAGCCAAGGCGGGTGGCAGGGGAGACAGCCCCAGCATTTT. This chain uses TRBV30 with TRBJ1-5; weak D call: TRBD1 (6 bases). Trimming pared 3 bases from V and 7 bases from J, leaving 22 bases between. The germline gives CDR1 GTSNPN, CDR2 SVGIG (reference sequence). The CDR3 is made up of 16 amino acids.

This chain connects TRBV7-9 to TRBJ2-1; the D gene is possibly TRBD1 (5 bases). The germline gives CDR1 SEHNR, CDR2 FQNEAQ (reference sequence). V was trimmed by 1 base and J by 7 bases, leaving 14 bases between them. This CDR3 has 15 residues. CDR3 region: CASSLGQGLVNEQFF. The CDR3 DNA is TGTGCCAGCAGCTTAGGGCAGGGTCTCGTGAATGAGCAGTTCTTC. The complete variable domain, with remaining parts taken from reference TRBV7-9 and TRBJ2-1, reads DTGVSQNPRHKITKRGQNVTFRCDPISEHNRLYWYRQTLGQGPEFLTYFQNEAQLEKSRLLSDRFSAERPKGSFSTLEIQRTEQGDSAMYLCASSLGQGLVNEQFFGPGTRLTVL.

About this clone: Additional DNA sequences in this sample encode the identical CDR3. The rearrangement joins TRBV4-1 to TRBJ1-4, with 8 bases that match TRBD1. The trim removed 4 bases at V and 4 bases at J, leaving 5 bases unmatched. This CDR3 region has 15 residues. The germline V gene encodes CDR1 MGHRA and CDR2 YSYEKL. The CDR3: CASSRVQGGNEKLFF. For the CDR3, the DNA is TGCGCCAGCAGCCGCGTACAGGGGGGTAATGAAAAACTGTTTTTT.